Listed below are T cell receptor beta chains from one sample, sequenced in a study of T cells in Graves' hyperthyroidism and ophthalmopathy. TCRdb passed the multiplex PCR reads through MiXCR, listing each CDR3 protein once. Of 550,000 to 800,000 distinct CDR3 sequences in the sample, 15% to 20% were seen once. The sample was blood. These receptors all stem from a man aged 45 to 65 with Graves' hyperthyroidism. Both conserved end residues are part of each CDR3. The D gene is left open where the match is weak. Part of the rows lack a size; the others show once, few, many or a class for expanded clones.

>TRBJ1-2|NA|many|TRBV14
TGTGCCAGCAGCACAGACTGGACCTCGTATGGCTACACCTTC
CASSTDWTSYGYTF
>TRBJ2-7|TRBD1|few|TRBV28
TGTGCCAGCATCCCAGCAGGGACAGGGGATTACTACGAGCAGTACTTC
CASIPAGTGDYYEQYF
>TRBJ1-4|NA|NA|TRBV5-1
TGCGCCAGCAGCCTTAGACGGGGTAATGAAAAACTGTTTTTT
CASSLRRGNEKLFF
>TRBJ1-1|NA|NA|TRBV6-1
TGTGCCTGCAGTTTAGGGGCAGCCAACACTGAAGCTTTCTTT
CACSLGAANTEAFF
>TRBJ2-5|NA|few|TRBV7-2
TGTGCCAGCAGCTTAGGGGTTGTTAGGGTAAACCCGATTCAAGAGACCCAGTACTTC
CASSLGVVRVNPIQETQYF
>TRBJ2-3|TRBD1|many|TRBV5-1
TGCGCCAGCAGCCGGGACAGTTCTAGCACAGATACGCAGTATTTT
CASSRDSSSTDTQYF
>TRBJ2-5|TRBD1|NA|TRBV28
TGTGCCAGCAGCGAACAGGGGGCAGGCGGGACCCAGTACTTC
CASSEQGAGGTQYF
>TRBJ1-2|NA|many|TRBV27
TGTGCCAGCAAAGGACGGGAAGACTATGGCTACACCTTC
CASKGREDYGYTF
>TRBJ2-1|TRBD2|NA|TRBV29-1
TGCAGCGTTGAAGATCCATGGACTAGCGGGAGGGGGGTCAATGAGCAGTTCTTC
CSVEDPWTSGRGVNEQFF
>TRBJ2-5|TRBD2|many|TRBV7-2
TGTGCCAGCAGCTCAGGGACTATTCGCGAGACCCAGTACTTC
CASSSGTIRETQYF
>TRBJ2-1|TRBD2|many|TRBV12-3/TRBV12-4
TGTGCCAGCAGTTTAGTGGGGGGAGCGGGAGGGATAAATGAGCAGTTCTTC
CASSLVGGAGGINEQFF
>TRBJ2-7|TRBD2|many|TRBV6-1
TGTGCCAGCATGCGGGAGGGATACTACGAGCAGTACTTC
CASMREGYYEQYF
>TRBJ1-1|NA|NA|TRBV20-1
TGCAGTGCTAGAGTTTACGCTGAAGCTTTCTTT
CSARVYAEAFF
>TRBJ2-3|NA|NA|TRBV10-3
TGTGCCATCAGTGAAGGACAGAATACGCAGTATTTT
CAISEGQNTQYF
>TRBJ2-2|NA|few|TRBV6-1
TGTGCCAGCAGGGCCCCACAGGGCGTCGGGGAGCTGTTTTTT
CASRAPQGVGELFF
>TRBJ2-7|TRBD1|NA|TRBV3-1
TGTGCCAGCAGCCAAGGGACAGGGAATATCGAGCAGTACTTC
CASSQGTGNIEQYF
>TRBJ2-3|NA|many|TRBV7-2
TGTGCCAGCAGCTTCGCCGGAGGAGGGGCAGATACGCAGTATTTT
CASSFAGGGADTQYF
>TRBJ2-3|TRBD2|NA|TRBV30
TGTGCCTGGAGTGCGACTAGCGGGTACACAGATACGCAGTATTTT
CAWSATSGYTDTQYF
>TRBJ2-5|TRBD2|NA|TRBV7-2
TGTGCCAGCAGTGAAAGGACTAGCGGGAGGGAGACCCAGTACTTC
CASSERTSGRETQYF
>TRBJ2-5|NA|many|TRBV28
TGTGCCAGCAGTTACCATGAGCGGGAAGAGACCCAGTACTTC
CASSYHEREETQYF
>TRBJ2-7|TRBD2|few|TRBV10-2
TGCGCCAGCAGTGGGGGGACTAGCGGGGTCCCCTACGAGCAGTACTTC
CASSGGTSGVPYEQYF
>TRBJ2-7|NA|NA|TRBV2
TGTGCCAGCAGTTTACAGATATCCTACGAGCAGTACTTC
CASSLQISYEQYF
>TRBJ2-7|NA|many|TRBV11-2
TGTGCCAGCAGCTTAGTTGGGCCAGACGAGCAGTACTTC
CASSLVGPDEQYF
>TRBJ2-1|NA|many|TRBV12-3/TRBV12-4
TGTGCCAGCAGTCTCCGGGACACTTTTTACAATGAGCAGTTCTTC
CASSLRDTFYNEQFF
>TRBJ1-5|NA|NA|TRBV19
TGTGCCAGTAGTCTAACACCGGGCTATAGCAATCAGCCCCAGCATTTT
CASSLTPGYSNQPQHF
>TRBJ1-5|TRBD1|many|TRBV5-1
TGCGCCAGCAGCCCTGGGACAGAAGATCAGCCCCAGCATTTT
CASSPGTEDQPQHF
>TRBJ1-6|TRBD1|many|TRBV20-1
TGCAGTGCCCCGACAGGGGGCATCACACCCCTCCACTTT
CSAPTGGITPLHF
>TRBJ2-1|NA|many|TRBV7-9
TGTGCCAGCAGCAAATTGCAGGGGATCAAGTACAATGAGCAGTTCTTC
CASSKLQGIKYNEQFF
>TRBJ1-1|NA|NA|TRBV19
TGTGCCAGTAGTATAGAGGGGACGGACACTGAAGCTTTCTTT
CASSIEGTDTEAFF
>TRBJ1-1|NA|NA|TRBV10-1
TGCGCCAGCAGTGAATCCCCGGGCCCAATACGGGCTTTCTTT
CASSESPGPIRAFF
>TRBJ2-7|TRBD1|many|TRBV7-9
TGTGCCAGCAGTTCTACGACAGGGAGACGTGAGCAGTACTTC
CASSSTTGRREQYF
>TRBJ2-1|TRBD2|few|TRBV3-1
TGTGCCAGCAGCCAAGCGAGCGTAGCGGGAGTAAATGAGCAGTTCTTC
CASSQASVAGVNEQFF
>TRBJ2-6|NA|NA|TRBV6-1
TGTGCCAGCAGTAGCAGGGCTGGGGCCAACGTCCTGACTTTC
CASSSRAGANVLTF
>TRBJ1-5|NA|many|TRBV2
TGTGCCAGCAGTGAAGAGGGAGATCAGCCCCAGCATTTT
CASSEEGDQPQHF
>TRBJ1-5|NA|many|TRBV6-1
TGTGCCAGCAGTGAGGAAAATCAGCCCCAGCATTTT
CASSEENQPQHF
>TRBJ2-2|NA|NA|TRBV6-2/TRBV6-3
TGTGCCAGCAGTTACGACGCGAGGATCGGGGAGCTGTTTTTT
CASSYDARIGELFF
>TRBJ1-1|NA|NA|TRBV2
TGTGCCAGCTTCCGGGATATGAACACTGAAGCTTTCTTT
CASFRDMNTEAFF
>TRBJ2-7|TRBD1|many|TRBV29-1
TGCAGCGGGGGACAGGGGTTCTCCTACGAGCAGTACTTC
CSGGQGFSYEQYF
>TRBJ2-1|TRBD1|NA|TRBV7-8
TGTGCCAGCAGCTTACGGTGGGACAGGGTATTCTCCTACAATGAGCAGTTCTTC
CASSLRWDRVFSYNEQFF
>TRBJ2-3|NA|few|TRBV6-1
TGTGCCAGCAGTGAAGATCAGACCGGGGGCGCCGCAGATACGCAGTATTTT
CASSEDQTGGAADTQYF
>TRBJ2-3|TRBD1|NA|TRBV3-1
TGTGCCAGCAGCCAAAATACAGGGGCCATCACAGATACGCAGTATTTT
CASSQNTGAITDTQYF
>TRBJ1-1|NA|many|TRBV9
TGTGCCAGCAGCGTACGGAGCAGGGGAAGCACTGAAGCTTTCTTT
CASSVRSRGSTEAFF
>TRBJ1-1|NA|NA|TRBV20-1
TGCAGTGGAAGGGACGACGTTTGGAACACTGAAGCTTTCTTT
CSGRDDVWNTEAFF
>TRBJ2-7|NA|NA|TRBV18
TGTGCCAGCTCACCAAACGACAGATCCTACGAGCAGTACTTC
CASSPNDRSYEQYF
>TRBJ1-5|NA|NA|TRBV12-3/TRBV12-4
TGTGCCAGCAGTTCGTCCCGGGACCTTCAGCCCCAGCATTTT
CASSSSRDLQPQHF
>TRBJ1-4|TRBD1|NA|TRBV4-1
TGCGCCAGCAGCCCCGGGGACAGTTTTGAAAAACTGTTTTTT
CASSPGDSFEKLFF
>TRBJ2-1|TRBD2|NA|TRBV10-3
TGTGCCATCAGTGAGGGACTAGCGGGAGATAACGAGCAGTTCTTC
CAISEGLAGDNEQFF
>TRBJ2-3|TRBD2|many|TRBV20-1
TGCAGTGCTAGACCCTTACGGACTAGCATGCATACGCAGTATTTT
CSARPLRTSMHTQYF
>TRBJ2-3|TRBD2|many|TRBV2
TGTGCCAGCAGATGGCGGGAGGGCACAGATACGCAGTATTTT
CASRWREGTDTQYF
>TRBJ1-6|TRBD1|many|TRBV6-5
TGTGCCAGCAGTTACTCGGCAGGGGGGGCCTATAATTCACCCCTCCACTTT
CASSYSAGGAYNSPLHF
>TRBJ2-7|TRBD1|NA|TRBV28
TGTGCCAGCAGATCCTGGGACAGCTCCTACGAGCAGTACTTC
CASRSWDSSYEQYF
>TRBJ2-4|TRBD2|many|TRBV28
TGTGCCAGCAGTCTACTAGCGGGAGGTCGGTCCAAAAACATTCAGTACTTC
CASSLLAGGRSKNIQYF
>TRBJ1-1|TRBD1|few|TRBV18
TGTGCCAGCTCACCGTCAGGGACAGGGGTTTACACTGAAGCTTTCTTT
CASSPSGTGVYTEAFF
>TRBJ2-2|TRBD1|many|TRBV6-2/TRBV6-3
TGTGCCAGCAAATGGACAGGGACCGGGGAGCTGTTTTTT
CASKWTGTGELFF
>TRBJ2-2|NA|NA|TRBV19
TGTGCCAGCTCCGGGACTGCGGACACCGGGGAGCTGTTTTTT
CASSGTADTGELFF
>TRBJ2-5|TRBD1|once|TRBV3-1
TGTGCCAGCAGTTACCTGGACAGGGGGCACCAAGAGACCCAGTACTTC
CASSYLDRGHQETQYF
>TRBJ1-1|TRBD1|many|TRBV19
TGTGCCAGCTTACGACAGGGAAACACTGAAGCTTTCTTT
CASLRQGNTEAFF